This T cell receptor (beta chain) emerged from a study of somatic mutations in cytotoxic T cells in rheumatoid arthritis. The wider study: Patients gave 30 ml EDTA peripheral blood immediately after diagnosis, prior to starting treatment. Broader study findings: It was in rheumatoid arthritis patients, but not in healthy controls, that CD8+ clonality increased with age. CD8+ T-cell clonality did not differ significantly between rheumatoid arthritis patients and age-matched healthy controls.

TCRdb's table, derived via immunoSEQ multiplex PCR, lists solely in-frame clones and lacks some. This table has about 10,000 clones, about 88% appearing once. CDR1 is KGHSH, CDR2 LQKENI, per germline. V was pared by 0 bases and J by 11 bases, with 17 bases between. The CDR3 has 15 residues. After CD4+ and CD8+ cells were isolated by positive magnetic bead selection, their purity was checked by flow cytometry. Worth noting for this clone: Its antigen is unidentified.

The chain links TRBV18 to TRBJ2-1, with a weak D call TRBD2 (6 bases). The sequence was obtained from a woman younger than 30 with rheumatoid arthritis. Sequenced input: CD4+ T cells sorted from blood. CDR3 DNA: TGTGCCAGCTCACCACCGCTGGAGTCGGGCGGGAAGCAGTTCTTC. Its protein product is CASSPPLESGGKQFF.